This entry is about one T cell receptor beta chain. Its antigen is undetermined. Germline CDR1 SGHNT, CDR2 YYREEE (reference sequence). The CDR3 length is 15 residues. V was clipped by 4 bases and J by 6 bases; unmatched bases: 10. The data originate from a study of OX40 agonist ivuxolimab in advanced cancers. Turning to the study itself: Dosing consisted of intravenous ivuxolimab at 0.01 to 10 mg/kg every 2 weeks.

Overall study findings and caveats: The investigators did not determine what antigen specificity the expanded peripheral T cells had. CD4+ T cells averaged fewer expanded clones than CD8+ T cells.

Patients who had autoimmune disease history or got systemic immunosuppression were left out. Profiling relied on immunoSEQ multiplex PCR, and the TCRdb table lists in-frame clones only, not all of them. This table holds 35,000 to 50,000 clones, more than 75% found once. The sequence derives from an adult with an advanced solid tumor such as melanoma, head and neck, liver or kidney cancer. Sequenced material: CD4+ or CD8+ T cells sorted from blood, taken in a trial of the OX40 agonist ivuxolimab. The chain recombines TRBV5-4 with TRBJ2-4, with 7 bases identical to TRBD2. The CDR3 is CASSTGTREGNIQYF. In DNA, the CDR3 is TGTGCCAGCAGCACTGGGACGAGGGAGGGAAACATTCAGTACTTC.